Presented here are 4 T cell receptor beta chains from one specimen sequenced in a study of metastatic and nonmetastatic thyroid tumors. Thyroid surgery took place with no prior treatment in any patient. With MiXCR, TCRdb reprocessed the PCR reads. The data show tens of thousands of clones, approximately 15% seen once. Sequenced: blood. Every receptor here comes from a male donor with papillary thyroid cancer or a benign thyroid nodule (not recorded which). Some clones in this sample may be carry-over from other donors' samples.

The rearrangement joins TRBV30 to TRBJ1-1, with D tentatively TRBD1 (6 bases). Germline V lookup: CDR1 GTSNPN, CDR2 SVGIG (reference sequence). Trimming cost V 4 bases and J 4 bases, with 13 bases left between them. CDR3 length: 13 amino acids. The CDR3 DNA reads TGTGCCTGGACTCGGGGGGCACTCACTGAAGCTTTCTTT. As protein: CAWTRGALTEAFF. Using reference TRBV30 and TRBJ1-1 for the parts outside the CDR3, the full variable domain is SQTIHQWPATLVQPVGSPLSLECTVEGTSNPNLYWYRQAAGRGLQLLFYSVGIGQISSEVPQNLSASRPQDRQFILSSKKLLLSDSGFYLCAWTRGALTEAFFGQGTRLTVV.

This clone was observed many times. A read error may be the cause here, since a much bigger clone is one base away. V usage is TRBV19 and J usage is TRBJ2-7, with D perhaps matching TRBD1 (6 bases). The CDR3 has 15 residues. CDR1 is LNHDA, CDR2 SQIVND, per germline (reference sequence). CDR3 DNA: TGTGCCAGTAGTAGTCGGGACACCTCTCCCTACGAGCAGTGCTTC. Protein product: CASSSRDTSPYEQCF. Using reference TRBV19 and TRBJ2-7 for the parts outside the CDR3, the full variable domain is DGGITQSPKYLFRKEGQNVTLSCEQNLNHDAMYWYRQDPGQGLRLIYYSQIVNDFQKGDIAEGYSVSREKKESFPLTVTSAQKNPTAFYLCASSSRDTSPYEQCFGPGTRLTVT.

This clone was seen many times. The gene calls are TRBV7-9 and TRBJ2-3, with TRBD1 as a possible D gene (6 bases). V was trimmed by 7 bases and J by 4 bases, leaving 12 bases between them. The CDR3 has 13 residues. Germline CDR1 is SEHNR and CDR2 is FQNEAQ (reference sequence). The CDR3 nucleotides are TGTGCCAGCAAACAGGGAATCGCAGATACGCAGTATTTT. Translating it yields CASKQGIADTQYF. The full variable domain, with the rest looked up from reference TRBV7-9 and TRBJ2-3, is DTGVSQNPRHKITKRGQNVTFRCDPISEHNRLYWYRQTLGQGPEFLTYFQNEAQLEKSRLLSDRFSAERPKGSFSTLEIQRTEQGDSAMYLCASKQGIADTQYFGPGTRLTVL.

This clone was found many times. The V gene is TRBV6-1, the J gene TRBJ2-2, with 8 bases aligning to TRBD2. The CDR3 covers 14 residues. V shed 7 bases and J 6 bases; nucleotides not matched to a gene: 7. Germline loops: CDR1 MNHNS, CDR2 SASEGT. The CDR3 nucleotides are TGTGCCAGCATCTGGGGACTAGAGGCCGGGGAGCTGTTTTTT. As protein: CASIWGLEAGELFF.